This TCR beta chain was sequenced in a study of T cell repertoires in cytomegalovirus infection. In the study overall: CMV infection and matching HLA type were both indicated by public TCR beta signatures.

Trimming cost V 6 bases and J 6 bases, with 8 bases left between them. The CDR3 is 11 amino acids. From germline, CDR1 is MDHEN and CDR2 SYDVKM. This clonotype was detected a few times. Its antigen remains unidentified. One entry per CDR3 protein results from TCRdb running MiXCR on the reads. The data contain about 150,000 distinct CDR3 sequences, 32% of them singletons. This chain joins TRBV28 and TRBJ1-2; no clear D gene. The source of this sequence is a human donor in good health (CMV status not recorded). Some clones in this sample may be carry-over from other donors' samples. Sequenced here: CD8+ T cells from cultured PBMCs, sampled from culture after CMV antigen stimulation. Here the CDR3 reads CASREANGYTF. The CDR3 coding sequence is TGTGCCAGCAGAGAAGCCAATGGCTACACCTTC.